A selection of T cell receptor beta chains follows, all from one sample in a study of cytomegalovirus exposure and HLA in healthy donors. TCRdb keeps only in-frame clones here, not all; method: immunoSEQ multiplex PCR. The sample carries 150,000 to 200,000 clones, roughly 77% recorded once. Specimen: PBMCs. Receptors were obtained from a woman aged 25 to 39 in good health and CMV-seronegative. Both conserved end residues are part of each CDR3. Clone size is shown for a subset of rows, as once, few, many or a class of expanded clone.

>TRBV27|NA|TRBJ1-2
CASSLSGGAGYTF
>TRBV5-1|NA|TRBJ2-2
CASSGGQNTGELFF
>TRBV6-5|NA|TRBJ1-1
CASSYSDRAYTEAFF
>TRBV25-1|once|TRBJ1-1
CASSEDSTSWDTEAFF
>TRBV4-1|NA|TRBJ1-5
CASSQGPIGDTNQPQHF
>TRBV11-2|NA|TRBJ2-1
CASSLVPLAGVEQFF
>TRBV4-1|few|TRBJ1-2
CASSPTGGPVPYGYTF
>TRBV2|few|TRBJ2-7
CASSRQGANNEQYF
>TRBV29-1|NA|TRBJ1-1
CSVVVNPGTEAFF
>TRBV5-1|NA|TRBJ2-1
CASSAGVRGNEQFF
>TRBV6-5|NA|TRBJ1-3
CASRARGSGNTIYF
>TRBV7-6|NA|TRBJ2-2
CASSSGLLTGELFF
>TRBV4-1|NA|TRBJ2-6
CASRPSSGANVLTF
>TRBV5-1|once|TRBJ1-2
CASSWGQGYGYTF
>TRBV18|NA|TRBJ1-4
CASSPGTGGEKLFF
>TRBV21-1|NA|TRBJ2-5
CASSKTAAGRHETQYF
>TRBV11-2|NA|TRBJ1-2
CASSLGTGDGYTF
>TRBV5-4|NA|TRBJ1-2
CASSRGQDLYGYTF
>TRBV6-5|NA|TRBJ1-5
CASSTGTALGQPQHF
>TRBV7-6|NA|TRBJ2-5
CASSSAGGIQETQYF
>TRBV5-1|NA|TRBJ1-2
CASSLAGRGRIYGYTF
>TRBV5-1|NA|TRBJ2-3
CASSLSSTTTEDTQYF
>TRBV6-5|NA|TRBJ2-2
CASRTYRTGELFF
>TRBV4-1|NA|TRBJ2-7
CASSQVASGPYEQYF
>TRBV7-3|NA|TRBJ1-2
CASSLSGQASQNYGYTF
>TRBV19|NA|TRBJ1-4
CASTVDRSNEKLFF
>TRBV28|NA|TRBJ2-7
CASSSEGTPAYEQYF
>TRBV5-5|NA|TRBJ1-1
CASSLGSGTEAFF
>TRBV29-1|few|TRBJ1-5
CSALLGTGGYQPQHF
>TRBV5-1|NA|TRBJ1-6
CASSYGTGEDNSPLHF
>TRBV10-1|once|TRBJ2-2
CASSDRRTSGKGTGELFF
>TRBV5-1|NA|TRBJ1-2
CASSLTPGAGNYGYTF
>TRBV6-5|once|TRBJ2-1
CASTAGRNEQFF
>TRBV2|NA|TRBJ1-2
CASTGHKYGYTF
>TRBV30|NA|TRBJ1-2
CARTAGGSYGYTF
>TRBV15|NA|TRBJ1-2
CATSRVGTKEGYGYTF